A selection of T cell receptor beta chains follows, all from one sample in a study of T cell responses to AZD1222 COVID-19 vaccine. Sequencing was performed with immunoSEQ multiplex PCR; in TCRdb, only in-frame clones are kept and a portion is missing. The sample shows approximately 60,000 clones, 84% of them seen only once. Source: peripheral blood, taken on day 0 of AZD1222 vaccination. The receptors here all came from an adult in good health. Each CDR3 is given with its conserved first and last residue. The order of the fields is V gene, J gene, D gene, clone size, CDR3 DNA, CDR3 protein. The D gene is left open where the match is weak. Where a row states a size, it is once, few, many or the class of an expanded clone; other rows omit it.

v_call: TRBV20-1
j_call: TRBJ2-2
d_call: NA
clone_size: NA
cdr3_nt: TGCAGTGCTAGTAGTAGCAGGGACACCGGGGAGCTGTTTTTT
cdr3_aa: CSASSSRDTGELFF

v_call: TRBV27
j_call: TRBJ1-5
d_call: NA
clone_size: NA
cdr3_nt: TGTGCCAGCATAATTTCAGTCTATCATAGCAATCAGCCCCAGCATTTT
cdr3_aa: CASIISVYHSNQPQHF

v_call: TRBV5-1
j_call: TRBJ2-7
d_call: NA
clone_size: NA
cdr3_nt: TGCGCCAGCAACAGAGGGTCGGGCCCCTACGAGCAGTACTTC
cdr3_aa: CASNRGSGPYEQYF

v_call: TRBV20-1
j_call: TRBJ1-1
d_call: TRBD1
clone_size: NA
cdr3_nt: TGCAGTGCTAGTCTTTTGAGGGGGCCTCGCACTGAAGCTTTCTTT
cdr3_aa: CSASLLRGPRTEAFF

v_call: TRBV5-1
j_call: TRBJ1-6
d_call: NA
clone_size: NA
cdr3_nt: TGCGCCAGCAGCTTGGATCGCGTCTCAGCACCCCTCCACTTT
cdr3_aa: CASSLDRVSAPLHF

v_call: TRBV2
j_call: TRBJ1-1
d_call: NA
clone_size: few
cdr3_nt: TGTGCCAGCATCGCAGGGTATAGGGGGAACACTGAAGCTTTCTTT
cdr3_aa: CASIAGYRGNTEAFF

v_call: TRBV6-6
j_call: TRBJ2-1
d_call: NA
clone_size: NA
cdr3_nt: TGTGCCAGCAAGGGGAGCCTTTCCTACAATGAGCAGTTCTTC
cdr3_aa: CASKGSLSYNEQFF

v_call: TRBV7-3
j_call: TRBJ2-5
d_call: TRBD2
clone_size: NA
cdr3_nt: TGTGCCAGCAGCCCCGACGGGCTAGCGGGAGGAACGACCCAGTACTTC
cdr3_aa: CASSPDGLAGGTTQYF

v_call: TRBV6-5
j_call: TRBJ2-7
d_call: TRBD1
clone_size: NA
cdr3_nt: TGTGCCAGCAGTCTAACAGGGGATTACGAGCAGTACTTC
cdr3_aa: CASSLTGDYEQYF

v_call: TRBV6-5
j_call: TRBJ2-1
d_call: NA
clone_size: once
cdr3_nt: TGTGCCAGCAGTTACAAGGAGTACAATGAGCAGTTCTTC
cdr3_aa: CASSYKEYNEQFF

v_call: TRBV6-5
j_call: TRBJ2-3
d_call: NA
clone_size: NA
cdr3_nt: TGTGCCAGCAGCAGCTCCCCGGAGCCCACAGATACGCAGTATTTT
cdr3_aa: CASSSSPEPTDTQYF

v_call: TRBV6-2/TRBV6-3
j_call: TRBJ1-5
d_call: NA
clone_size: NA
cdr3_nt: TGTGCCAGCAGTTACGGGGGTGGCAATCAGCCCCAGCATTTT
cdr3_aa: CASSYGGGNQPQHF

v_call: TRBV7-9
j_call: TRBJ2-5
d_call: NA
clone_size: NA
cdr3_nt: TGTGCCAGCAGCTCTGGGCCCTGGGGGGAAGAGACCCAGTACTTC
cdr3_aa: CASSSGPWGEETQYF